The 10 T cell receptor beta chains given below trace back to one sample, sequenced in a study of CD8+CD57+ T cells in acquired aplastic anemia. Patients chosen for sequencing had shown CD8+CD57+ cell expansion by flow cytometry. For CDR3 and TCR beta VDJ profiling, genomic DNA was the template used. TCRdb re-analysed the reads in MiXCR, keeping a single row per CDR3 protein. The sample shows about 98,000 distinct CDR3 sequences, about 63% of them seen only once. The sample was sorted CD4+, CD8+, or CD8+CD57+ T cells (not recorded which) from PBMCs. The origin of the receptors is a human donor with aplastic anemia.

The chain combines TRBV20-1 with TRBJ1-1; D gene ambiguous. Deletions cut 5 bases from V and 4 bases from J, with 8 bases between. Germline V CDR1 and CDR2: DFQATT, SNEGSKA (reference sequence). This CDR3 contains 11 residues. CDR3 sequence: CSAPGSTEAFF. CDR3 bases: TGCAGTGCTCCGGGGTCCACTGAAGCTTTCTTT.

The chain combines TRBV19 with TRBJ1-1; D gene unclear. Trimming shortened V by 4 bases and J by 3 bases, and 12 bases separated the two germline ends. The CDR3 is 14 amino acids. Germline values: CDR1 LNHDA, CDR2 SQIVND (reference sequence). The chain's CDR3 is CASSTRVGDTEAFF. DNA of the CDR3: TGTGCCAGTAGTACTAGGGTCGGGGACACTGAAGCTTTCTTT. Looking up the rest from reference TRBV19 and TRBJ1-1 gives the full variable domain: DGGITQSPKYLFRKEGQNVTLSCEQNLNHDAMYWYRQDPGQGLRLIYYSQIVNDFQKGDIAEGYSVSREKKESFPLTVTSAQKNPTAFYLCASSTRVGDTEAFFGQGTRLTVV.

This clonotype was detected ten times or more. The J gene is TRBJ2-3, the V gene TRBV4-2, with 16 bases aligning to TRBD2. The germline V gene encodes CDR1 LGHNA and CDR2 YNFKEQ. There are 19 residues in the CDR3. V shed 3 bases and J 4 bases; nucleotides not matched to a gene: 10. The CDR3 sequence is CASSQGLAGGPAHADTQYF. The CDR3 nucleotides are TGTGCCAGCAGCCAGGGACTAGCGGGGGGGCCCGCCCACGCAGATACGCAGTATTTT.

This clonotype was observed many times. This chain links TRBV14 with TRBJ2-1, with no clear D. Trimming left V 2 bases short and J 0 bases short, with 11 bases between. The length of the CDR3 is 16 residues. Germline CDR1 reads SGHDN; CDR2 reads FVKESK. The CDR3 here is CASSQPVGSSYNEQFF. DNA of the CDR3: TGTGCCAGCAGCCAACCGGTGGGAAGCTCCTACAATGAGCAGTTCTTC.

This clonotype occurred once. The chain has TRBV2 and TRBJ1-4, with 7 bases aligning to TRBD1. Germline values: CDR1 SNHLY, CDR2 FYNNEI. The CDR3 runs 13 residues. The ends lost 9 bases at V and 4 bases at J; junction bases unmatched: 5. As DNA, the CDR3 is TGTGCCAGTCGGGGACAGTTTAATGAAAAACTGTTTTTT. Protein product: CASRGQFNEKLFF.

About this clonotype itself: The germline gene is not matched at one end of the junction; a read error may be the cause. The chain recombines TRBV6-1 with TRBJ2-1, with TRBD2 identical over 15 bases. The germline CDR1 and CDR2 sequences are MNHNS and SASEGT. The CDR3 is made up of 17 amino acids. The CDR3, as DNA: TGTGTCAGCAGTGTTGGTTCGGGACTAGCGGGAGGAAATGAGCAGTTCTTC. It encodes CVSSVGSGLAGGNEQFF.

V usage is TRBV25-1 and J usage is TRBJ2-7; tentatively, D is TRBD2 (7 bases). Deletions cut 6 bases from V and 4 bases from J, with 19 bases between. Germline V CDR1 and CDR2: MGHDK, SYGVNS. The CDR3 spans 15 residues. The CDR3 sequence: CASSDTGGGGYEQYF. The CDR3 bases are TGTGCCAGCAGCGACACTGGGGGGGGCGGATACGAGCAGTACTTC.

V is TRBV7-9 and J is TRBJ2-7; no reliable D call. V lost 1 base to trimming and J lost 4 bases, with 14 bases between them. Per germline, CDR1 SEHNR and CDR2 FQNEAQ (reference sequence). This CDR3 has 15 amino acids. Here the CDR3 DNA reads TGTGCCAGCAGCTTAGGAGTAGGAACCTATTACGAGCAGTACTTC. Translation gives CASSLGVGTYYEQYF.

This clonotype was seen only a few times. The chain couples TRBV29-1 to TRBJ2-3, with TRBD2 matching 7 bases. Looked up from germline, CDR1 is SQVTM and CDR2 is ANQGSEA. Germline trimming cut 6 bases from V and 6 bases from J; bases unmatched to any gene: 6. The CDR3 is made up of 12 amino acids. CDR3: CSVKLTSDTQYF. DNA for the CDR3: TGCAGCGTCAAACTGACTAGCGATACGCAGTATTTT.

The chain couples TRBV19 to TRBJ1-5, with TRBD1 identical over 7 bases. Germline loops: CDR1 LNHDA, CDR2 SQIVND (reference sequence). The V gene end was trimmed by 4 bases and the J gene end by 4 bases; junction bases not matched to a gene: 4. This CDR3 spans 14 amino acids. CDR3 nucleotide sequence: TGTGCCAGTAGTAGACAGGGTGTTAATCAGCCCCAGCATTTT. As protein: CASSRQGVNQPQHF.